This passage covers 22 T cell receptor beta chains from one sample sequenced in a study of T cells in Graves' hyperthyroidism and ophthalmopathy. Researchers took RNA transcripts and amplified the TCR beta CDR3 regions from them. First-round RT-PCR targeting the TCR CDR3 was performed with the HTBI primer set. One entry per CDR3 protein, called by TCRdb with MiXCR from the multiplex PCR reads. The sample records about 360,000 distinct CDR3 sequences, less than 15% being singletons. Sequences were obtained from blood. These receptors were taken from a woman under 30 with Graves' hyperthyroidism.

Concerning this clonotype itself: Just one base apart from a much larger clone, this may be a read error. The V and J genes are TRBV7-6 and TRBJ2-3; 7 nucleotides match TRBD2. From germline, CDR1 is SGHVS and CDR2 FNYEAQ. This CDR3 contains 15 residues. V lost 2 bases to trimming and J lost 1 base; unmatched junction nucleotides: 3. CDR3: CASSLMGGGTDTQYF. The CDR3 DNA sequence: TGTGCCAGCAGCTTAATGGGGGGGGGCACAGATACGCAGTATTTT.

The V call is TRBV9, the J call TRBJ1-3, with 9 bases that match TRBD1. Germline-derived CDR1 and CDR2 are SGDLS and YYNGEE. This CDR3 has 14 residues. The V and J ends lost 3 bases and 11 bases, in that order; junction bases with no gene match: 9. Here the CDR3 DNA reads TGTGCCAGCAGCGGATGGACAGGGGATTTGGCCATATATTTT. This codes for CASSGWTGDLAIYF. Full variable domain (remainder filled in from reference TRBV9 and TRBJ1-3): DSGVTQTPKHLITATGQRVTLRCSPRSGDLSVYWYQQSLDQGLQFLIQYYNGEERAKGNILERFSAQQFPDLHSELNLSSLELGDSALYFCASSGWTGDLAIYFGEGSWLTVV.

This clonotype was recorded at least ten times. The rearrangement links TRBV19 to TRBJ2-4; no clear D gene. The CDR3 extends over 14 amino acids. The germline CDR1 and CDR2 sequences are LNHDA and SQIVND (reference sequence). The V and J ends lost 0 bases and 0 bases respectively, with 3 bases between them. CDR3 sequence reads: CASSIDLAKNIQYF. The CDR3 coding sequence is TGTGCCAGTAGTATAGATCTAGCCAAAAACATTCAGTACTTC.

This clonotype showed up many times. This chain links TRBV2 with TRBJ2-3; no definite D call. V was pared by 2 bases and J by 8 bases, with 8 bases between. Germline loops: CDR1 SNHLY, CDR2 FYNNEI. The CDR3 is made up of 12 amino acids. The CDR3 reads CASSENGPTQYF. Here the CDR3 DNA reads TGTGCCAGCAGTGAAAACGGTCCTACGCAGTATTTT.

The chain's CDR3 is CSAYRSGRASGYTF. CDR3 in DNA: TGCAGTGCTTACCGGAGCGGCAGGGCGAGCGGCTACACCTTC. The chain links TRBV20-1 to TRBJ1-2; TRBD1 is a possible D gene (5 bases). The CDR3 is made up of 14 amino acids. V gave up 5 bases and J gave up 8 bases, with 21 bases separating them. CDR1 and CDR2 (germline): DFQATT, SNEGSKA (reference sequence).

There are many counts of this clonotype. The chain uses TRBV10-3 and TRBJ1-1, with 8 bases lining up with TRBD1. Germline loops: CDR1 ENHRY, CDR2 SYGVKD. V gave up 3 bases and J gave up 3 bases; unmatched junction bases: 6. The CDR3 has 15 amino acids. The CDR3 region has the DNA TGTGCCATCAGTGACCAGGGGGCGCAAGACACTGAAGCTTTCTTT. It specifies CAISDQGAQDTEAFF.

This clonotype occurred a few times. V is TRBV19 and J is TRBJ2-4; D may be TRBD1 or TRBD2 (6 bases each). The germline CDR1 and CDR2 sequences are LNHDA and SQIVND (reference sequence). The CDR3 length is 15 residues. With 3 bases removed from V and 8 bases from J, the gap between germline ends came to 17 bases. CDR3 nucleotide sequence: TGTGCCAGTAGTATCTTAGGGGGGCTTAAAGACATTCAGTACTTC. This gives the protein CASSILGGLKDIQYF.

Many counts were recorded for this clonotype. The chain has TRBV19 and TRBJ1-3; D is unclear. V was shortened by 7 bases and J by 0 bases, with 10 bases between the two germline ends. From germline, CDR1 is LNHDA and CDR2 SQIVND (reference sequence). This CDR3 contains 14 residues. Written as DNA, the CDR3 is TGTGCCAGTATCCCGACCTCCTCTGGAAACACCATATATTTT. Its protein is CASIPTSSGNTIYF.

About this clonotype: The junction does not match germline at one end; this may be a read error. The rearrangement joins TRBV7-9 to TRBJ2-2; tentative D call: TRBD1 (6 bases). Germline CDR1 is SEHNR and CDR2 is FQNEAQ (reference sequence). CDR3 length: 17 residues. The CDR3 coding sequence is TGTGCCAGCGGCTTGCTACAGGGAATGGGGGTCACCGGGGAGCTGTTTTTT. This translates into CASGLLQGMGVTGELFF.

Ten or more counts support this clonotype. The chain recombines TRBV15 with TRBJ1-1, with D perhaps TRBD1 (5 bases). The CDR3 spans 11 residues. Looked up from germline, CDR1 is LNHNV and CDR2 is YYDKDF (reference sequence). The V end lost 9 bases, the J end lost 4 bases, and 9 bases lay between the germline ends. The CDR3 DNA follows: TGTGCCACGAGAACAGGCACTGAAGCTTTCTTT. Its protein is CATRTGTEAFF. Drawing the rest from reference TRBV15 and TRBJ1-1, the complete variable domain is DAMVIQNPRYQVTQFGKPVTLSCSQTLNHNVMYWYQQKSSQAPKLLFHYYDKDFNNEADTPDNFQSRRPNTSFCFLDIRSPGLGDTAMYLCATRTGTEAFFGQGTRLTVV.

The chain combines TRBV20-1 with TRBJ1-2; 7 bases agree with TRBD1. Germline CDR1 DFQATT, CDR2 SNEGSKA (reference sequence). The V and J ends lost 0 bases and 4 bases, in that order; junction bases with no gene match: 5. The CDR3 totals 14 residues. This chain's CDR3 is CSARDGGTVYGYTF. CDR3 DNA sequence: TGCAGTGCTAGAGATGGGGGGACAGTCTATGGCTACACCTTC.

This clonotype turned up a few times. This sequence joins TRBV5-6 and TRBJ2-2; unclear D gene. V gave up 2 bases and J gave up 8 bases, with 16 bases separating them. The CDR3 has 15 residues. The V gene's germline CDR1 is SGHDT and CDR2 YYEEEE. CDR3 amino acids: CASSFLSYPEGELFF. CDR3 DNA: TGTGCCAGCAGCTTTCTGTCATACCCCGAGGGGGAGCTGTTTTTT.

Many counts were recorded for this clonotype. The chain recombines TRBV7-8 with TRBJ1-6, with a tentative D call TRBD1 (6 bases). Trimming left V 5 bases short and J 10 bases short, with 12 bases between. Germline V CDR1 and CDR2: SGHVS, FQNEAQ. This CDR3 region has 13 residues. CDR3 in DNA: TGTGCCAGCAGCATTGGACAGAAATCACCCCTCCACTTT. Translating gives CASSIGQKSPLHF.

This clonotype occurred many times. This chain uses TRBV9 with TRBJ1-4; the D is unclear. The CDR3 length is 14 residues. Trimming shortened V by 4 bases and J by 8 bases, and 15 bases separated the two germline ends. The germline gives CDR1 SGDLS, CDR2 YYNGEE. The CDR3 region is CASSQAVGGEKLFF. CDR3 in DNA: TGTGCCAGCAGCCAGGCTGTCGGCGGCGAAAAACTGTTTTTT.

This clonotype was counted between two and nine times. This chain connects TRBV5-6 to TRBJ2-2; the D gene is possibly TRBD1 (6 bases). The V end lost 2 bases, the J end lost 2 bases, and 10 bases lay between the germline ends. The CDR3 extends over 15 amino acids. Germline CDR1 is SGHDT and CDR2 is YYEEEE. CDR3 protein: CASSFRGTNTGELFF. In nucleotides, the CDR3 is TGTGCCAGCAGCTTTAGGGGGACAAACACCGGGGAGCTGTTTTTT.

This clonotype showed up many times. The chain employs TRBV7-2 and TRBJ1-2; D gene unclear. CDR3 length: 13 residues. V was trimmed by 4 bases and J by 7 bases, leaving 13 bases between them. The V gene's germline CDR1 is SGHTA and CDR2 FQGNSA. CDR3 bases: TGTGCCAGCAGCTCTACACCAGATCGTGGCTACACCTTC. Translation gives CASSSTPDRGYTF.

Many counts were recorded for this clonotype. The CDR3 bases are TGTGCCAGCAGTTCGGGACAGGGAGTCGCTGGAAACACCATATATTTT. It codes for CASSSGQGVAGNTIYF. The V gene is TRBV28, the J gene TRBJ1-3; 9 bases fit TRBD1. With 4 bases clipped from V and 2 bases from J, the junction kept 6 bases outside the gene matches. Germline V gene lookup returns CDR1 MDHEN and CDR2 SYDVKM. CDR3 length equals 16 residues.

In this sample, this clonotype turned up many times. The chain employs TRBV5-1 and TRBJ1-2, with 7 bases identical to TRBD1. Germline trimming cut 3 bases from V and 2 bases from J; bases unmatched to any gene: 4. The CDR3 extends over 14 amino acids. Per the germline V gene, CDR1 is SGHRS and CDR2 is YFSETQ. The CDR3: CASSSQGSNYGYTF. The CDR3 DNA reads TGCGCCAGCAGCTCACAGGGGTCCAACTATGGCTACACCTTC.

The chain combines TRBV12-3 or TRBV12-4 with TRBJ2-3; D perhaps matches TRBD1 (5 bases). This CDR3 comprises 15 residues. V lost 6 bases, J lost 6 bases, and 19 bases lay in between. CDR3 loop: CASSATRAWGDTQYF. CDR3 sequence (DNA): TGTGCCAGCAGCGCTACCAGGGCGTGGGGCGATACGCAGTATTTT.

In this sample, this clonotype turned up many times. The V and J genes are TRBV20-1 and TRBJ1-6; the D is unclear. Trimming cost V 3 bases and J 4 bases, with 10 bases left between them. CDR3 size: 14 residues. Germline V gene data show CDR1 as DFQATT and CDR2 as SNEGSKA (reference sequence). The CDR3 spells CSARRPVYNSPLHF. CDR3 in DNA: TGCAGTGCTAGGCGGCCGGTTTATAATTCACCCCTCCACTTT.

In its sample, this clonotype was seen many times. The chain has TRBV11-2 and TRBJ2-3, with 7 bases lining up with TRBD2. V shed 0 bases and J 14 bases; nucleotides not matched to a gene: 5. Germline-derived CDR1 and CDR2 are SGHAT and FQNNGV. This CDR3 spans 12 amino acids. This chain's CDR3 is CASSLDGLGRYF. Here the CDR3 DNA reads TGTGCCAGCAGCTTAGACGGACTAGGAAGGTATTTT.

This clonotype appeared a few times. This chain joins TRBV13 and TRBJ1-2, with D possibly TRBD1 on 5 matching bases. V shed 6 bases and J shed 4 bases, with 21 bases lying between them. Germline V lookup: CDR1 PRHDT, CDR2 FYEKMQ (reference sequence). The CDR3 sequence is 16 residues long. CDR3 DNA: TGTGCCAGCAGACCCTGGGGGGGGGACCCTTTCTATGGCTACACCTTC. Translation: CASRPWGGDPFYGYTF. The whole variable domain, filled in from reference TRBV13 and TRBJ1-2, reads AAGVIQSPRHLIKEKRETATLKCYPIPRHDTVYWYQQGPGQDPQFLISFYEKMQSDKGSIPDRFSAQQFSDYHSELNMSSLELGDSALYFCASRPWGGDPFYGYTFGSGTRLTVV.